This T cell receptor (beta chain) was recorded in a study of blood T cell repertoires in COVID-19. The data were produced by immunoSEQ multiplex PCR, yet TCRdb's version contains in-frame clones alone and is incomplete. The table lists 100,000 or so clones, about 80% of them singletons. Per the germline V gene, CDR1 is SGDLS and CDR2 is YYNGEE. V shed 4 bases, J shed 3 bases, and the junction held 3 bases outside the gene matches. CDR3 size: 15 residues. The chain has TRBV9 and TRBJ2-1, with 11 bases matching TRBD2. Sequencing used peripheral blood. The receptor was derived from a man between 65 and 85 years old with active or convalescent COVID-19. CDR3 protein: CASSLGLAGYNEQFF. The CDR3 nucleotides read TGTGCCAGCAGCCTCGGACTAGCGGGCTACAATGAGCAGTTCTTC.